Given below is one T cell receptor (beta chain) in context. The sample is drawn from a study of blood T cell repertoires in COVID-19. Study overall: Collection of acute and convalescent COVID-19 samples took place in the United States, Italy and Spain. Nucleic acid was either cDNA or gDNA, and it came from T cells, B-cell-depleted T cells, or PBMCs.

In the original processing: Nucleated cell counts were estimated from reference gene primer amplification. Sequencing used immunoSEQ multiplex PCR; TCRdb keeps in-frame clones, though not all of them. That table supplies the V and J calls and clone size; D and trimming were determined from the DNA. The sample shows roughly 200,000 clones, nearly 90% of them seen only once. J gave up 2 bases and V 6 bases, and 8 bases lay outside the gene matches. Germline V gene sequence: CDR1 MDHEN, CDR2 SYDVKM. The CDR3 runs 19 residues. Input material: peripheral blood. The J gene is TRBJ2-6, the V gene TRBV28; 15 positions agree with TRBD2. This sequence originates from a man aged 50 to 60 with acute or convalescent COVID-19. Here the CDR3 reads CASRGPGTSGRPGANVLTF. The CDR3 nucleotides are TGTGCCAGCAGAGGACCCGGGACTAGCGGGAGGCCTGGGGCCAACGTCCTGACTTTC. Full variable domain (outside the CDR3, taken from reference TRBV28 and TRBJ2-6): DVKVTQSSRYLVKRTGEKVFLECVQDMDHENMFWYRQDPGLGLRLIYFSYDVKMKEKGDIPEGYSVSREKKERFSLILESASTNQTSMYLCASRGPGTSGRPGANVLTFGAGSRLTVL.